This entry features one TCR beta chain sequence. Its target is unknown. The record originates from a study of T cell responses to AZD1222 COVID-19 vaccine. Study conclusions and caveats: Only after the peak T cell response were repertoires sampled. White British ancestry dominated among donors, who included more females, and clonal diversity was possibly underestimated. It was only a handful of AZD1222 recipients who were seropositive at baseline.

Looked up from germline, CDR1 is SGHKS and CDR2 is YYEKEE (reference sequence). The CDR3 is made up of 19 amino acids. V lost 0 bases, J lost 0 bases, and 12 bases stayed unmatched. Sequencing was performed with immunoSEQ multiplex PCR; in TCRdb, only in-frame clones are kept and a portion is missing. Of tens of thousands of clones listed, 80% to 95% were seen once; the top ten hold roughly 5.1%. The analysis combined second doses at about 4 or about 12 weeks. The clonotype originates from an adult who received the AZD1222 COVID-19 vaccine. The chain has TRBV5-5 and TRBJ1-3; 7 bases agree with TRBD1. Sequenced here: peripheral blood, sampled 28 days after the second AZD1222 dose. The CDR3 DNA follows: TGTGCCAGCAGCTTGGACTACAAACGGGACAGTAACTCTGGAAACACCATATATTTT. Its protein product is CASSLDYKRDSNSGNTIYF.